Described below is a single T cell receptor (beta chain) sequence and its context. The target antigen is unknown. This sample was taken from a study of OX40 agonist ivuxolimab in advanced cancers. Overall study: Under the entry rules, prior anti-PD-1, anti-PD-L1 or anti-CTLA-4 therapy was allowed, and around 36% had some. Regarding the study as a whole: Clonal expansion by week 6 occurred in CD4+ and CD8+ blood T cells (at 0.1 to 3.0 mg/kg).

The CDR3 runs to 12 residues. Germline CDR1 LNHDA, CDR2 SQIVND (reference sequence). Trimming pared 7 bases from V and 6 bases from J, leaving 12 bases between. Profiling relied on immunoSEQ multiplex PCR, and the TCRdb table lists in-frame clones only, not all of them. In the table there are about 61,000 clones, around 83% of which are singletons. The clonotype comes from an adult with an advanced solid tumor such as melanoma, head and neck, liver or kidney cancer. Sequenced here: CD4+ or CD8+ T cells sorted from blood, sampled in a trial of the OX40 agonist ivuxolimab. The chain has TRBV19 and TRBJ1-2; D is unresolved. Here the CDR3 DNA reads TGTGCCAGTACCTCATTAATGCATGGCTACACCTTC. It is translated as CASTSLMHGYTF.